This TCR beta chain was recovered during a study of T cells in Graves' hyperthyroidism and ophthalmopathy. There are 14 residues in the CDR3. V was cut by 8 bases and J by 2 bases, with 16 bases left in between. Germline loops: CDR1 MDHEN, CDR2 SYDVKM. As regards this clonotype: What it binds is not known.

TCR beta CDR3 regions were amplified from RNA. HTBI primers were the set used in a first-round RT-PCR of the TCR CDR3. A single record per CDR3 protein comes from TCRdb applying MiXCR to the multiplex PCR reads. The sample lists some 490,000 distinct CDR3 sequences, under 25% occurring once. The study, taken as a whole, reports: Ophthalmopathy onset followed model prediction by a median approximately 7 months.

A patient was excluded if there was uncontrolled infection, other autoimmune disease, pregnancy or lactation. This TCR derives from a woman between 70 and 85 years old with Graves' ophthalmopathy. The chain is built from TRBV28 and TRBJ2-7; D is possibly TRBD1 (5 bases). Sequencing was performed on blood. CDR3 coding DNA: TGTGCCAGCTCATCTGAGACAGCCCCCTACGAGCAGTACTTC. It is translated as CASSSETAPYEQYF.